The 30 T cell receptor beta chains below come from one sample, sequenced in a study of human T cells and chemical hapten exposure. TCRdb analysed the RACE reads with MiXCR anew, one entry per CDR3 protein. The top ten hold 9.5% to 15% of the sample, which has under 45,000 distinct CDR3 sequences, less than 5.5% seen once. Time point described: healthy volunteer bleed at 6 weeks. The total RNA was obtained from whole blood that was not fractionated. Sequencing input: whole blood. The source of these receptors is a human donor in good health. Some clones in this sample may be carry-over from other donors' samples.

This clonotype was observed a handful of times. The rearrangement links TRBV7-2 to TRBJ2-5; D unclear. V was clipped by 3 bases and J by 0 bases, with 8 bases between them. The CDR3 has 14 residues. CDR1 is SGHTA, CDR2 FQGNSA, per germline. CDR3 bases: TGTGCCAGCAGCTTCACCCTGTACCAAGAGACCCAGTACTTC. This gives the protein CASSFTLYQETQYF.

This clonotype has only a few counts. The chain couples TRBV27 to TRBJ2-3; D tentatively reads TRBD1 or TRBD2 (5 bases each). Germline V gene data show CDR1 as MNHEY and CDR2 as SMNVEV (reference sequence). The V end lost 7 bases, the J end lost 7 bases, and 15 bases lay between the germline ends. This CDR3 has 13 amino acids. CDR3 in DNA: TGTGCCAGCACTGGACGGGGCTATAATACGCAGTATTTT. Residues: CASTGRGYNTQYF.

This clonotype was seen ten or more times. V usage is TRBV20-1 and J usage is TRBJ2-2; 10 bases align to TRBD1. Germline-derived CDR1 and CDR2 are DFQATT and SNEGSKA (reference sequence). This CDR3 region has 19 residues. Germline trimming cut 6 bases from V and 5 bases from J; bases unmatched to any gene: 21. Here the CDR3 reads CSASPGRYGQGGRTGELFF. The CDR3 DNA is TGCAGTGCAAGCCCCGGCCGATATGGACAGGGGGGGAGGACCGGGGAGCTGTTTTTT.

This clonotype was seen more than once but under ten times. The rearrangement links TRBV18 to TRBJ1-6; TRBD1 aligns across 10 bases. Germline CDR1 is KGHSH and CDR2 is LQKENI. The CDR3 has 13 amino acids. V gave up 8 bases and J gave up 8 bases; unmatched junction bases: 3. DNA for the CDR3: TGTGCCAGCCACGGACAGGGGGATTCACCCCTCCACTTT. Translation gives CASHGQGDSPLHF.

This clonotype has just one count. The chain joins TRBV6-1 to TRBJ1-5, with D maybe TRBD1 (5 bases). The CDR3 loop spans 15 amino acids. V was pared by 4 bases and J by 0 bases, with 10 bases between. The germline V gene encodes CDR1 MNHNS and CDR2 SASEGT. CDR3 DNA: TGTGCCAGCAGTGCAGACAGATATAGCAATCAGCCCCAGCATTTT. This gives the protein CASSADRYSNQPQHF.

There are many counts of this clonotype. This chain joins TRBV6-2 or TRBV6-3 and TRBJ2-3; 13 nucleotides agree with TRBD2. CDR1 and CDR2 (germline): MNHEY, SVGEGT. This CDR3 is built from 15 residues. V was pared by 6 bases and J by 5 bases, with 5 bases of the junction left unmatched. The CDR3 reads CASSRTSGGRDTQYF. CDR3 DNA sequence: TGTGCCAGCAGCCGGACTAGCGGGGGAAGAGATACGCAGTATTTT.

This clonotype showed up just a few times. Here the CDR3 reads CASRDKNIQYF. CDR3 DNA sequence: TGCGCCAGCAGGGACAAAAACATTCAGTACTTC. V usage is TRBV10-2 and J usage is TRBJ2-4; D unresolved. Per germline, CDR1 WSHSY and CDR2 SAAADI. V dropped 6 bases and J dropped 3 bases, with 3 bases sitting between them. The CDR3 has 11 amino acids.

There are many counts of this clonotype. The V and J genes are TRBV6-5 and TRBJ2-3; TRBD2 aligns across 7 bases. Germline CDR1 and CDR2: MNHEY and SVGAGI. The CDR3 has 14 residues. V shed 8 bases, J shed 4 bases, and the junction held 9 bases outside the gene matches. CDR3 DNA: TGTGCCAGCCAGTGGGCGGGAGCTCCAGATACGCAGTATTTT. Translation gives CASQWAGAPDTQYF.

This clonotype was seen ten or more times. The chain links TRBV28 to TRBJ2-7; 7 bases fit TRBD2. CDR1 is MDHEN, CDR2 SYDVKM, per germline. The CDR3 consists of 17 residues. V was pared by 7 bases and J by 3 bases, with 18 bases of the junction left unmatched. In DNA form, the CDR3 reads TGTGCCAGCACCAAAAGCGGCTTGACTAGCTTGGGCTACGAGCAGTACTTC. Translating it yields CASTKSGLTSLGYEQYF.

This clonotype was found many times. The genes are TRBV29-1 and TRBJ1-2, with TRBD1 matching 7 bases. Germline-derived CDR1 and CDR2 are SQVTM and ANQGSEA. Germline trimming cut 2 bases from V and 8 bases from J; bases unmatched to any gene: 5. The CDR3 covers 12 residues. In DNA form, the CDR3 reads TGCAGCGTTGAAATAGGGGGCGAAGGCTACACCTTC. Encoded protein: CSVEIGGEGYTF.

V and J are TRBV7-2 and TRBJ2-3; D gene unclear. Germline values: CDR1 SGHTA, CDR2 FQGNSA. With 1 base removed from V and 7 bases from J, the gap between germline ends came to 3 bases. The CDR3 is made up of 11 amino acids. The CDR3 bases are TGTGCCAGCAGCTTAGGGAATACGCAGTATTTT. This gives the protein CASSLGNTQYF.

The table lists this clonotype with a few counts. The chain employs TRBV15 and TRBJ2-1; D possibly matches TRBD1 or TRBD2 (6 bases each). This CDR3 region has 15 residues. The germline CDR1 and CDR2 sequences are LNHNV and YYDKDF (reference sequence). Trimming pared 3 bases from V and 7 bases from J, leaving 16 bases between. The CDR3 spells CATSSPGGGLNEQFF. For the CDR3, the DNA is TGTGCCACCAGCAGCCCGGGTGGGGGGCTGAATGAGCAGTTCTTC.

This clonotype was found many times. The gene calls are TRBV12-3 or TRBV12-4 and TRBJ1-6; no reliable D call. V lost 0 bases to trimming and J lost 9 bases, with 6 bases between them. This CDR3 region has 13 residues. In DNA, the CDR3 is TGTGCCAGCAGTTTAGCCCTGGGTTCACCCCTCCACTTT. It yields the protein CASSLALGSPLHF.

This clonotype has a handful of counts. V and J are TRBV6-1 and TRBJ1-1; D not resolved. This CDR3 has 13 amino acids. Trimming took 7 bases from V and 4 from J, leaving 13 bases between them. Germline assignment: CDR1 MNHNS and CDR2 SASEGT. CDR3 loop: CASTQTLRTEAFF. For the CDR3, the DNA is TGTGCCAGCACTCAGACCTTACGCACTGAAGCTTTCTTT.

This clonotype was seen ten or more times. The chain links TRBV12-3 or TRBV12-4 to TRBJ1-1, with 8 bases aligning to TRBD1. The CDR3 has 16 residues. J lost 5 bases, V lost 2 bases, and 10 bases had no gene match. CDR3 region: CASSLIRTGRRTEAFF. The CDR3 nucleotides read TGTGCCAGCAGTTTAATAAGGACAGGGAGAAGGACTGAAGCTTTCTTT.

This clonotype was observed a few times. The V and J genes are TRBV29-1 and TRBJ1-1; 7 nucleotides agree with TRBD1. With V trimmed by 4 bases and J by 6 bases, 14 bases remained unmatched. The length of the CDR3 is 15 residues. Germline assignment: CDR1 SQVTM and CDR2 ANQGSEA. This CDR3 reads CSVGHGGGAYAEAFF. The CDR3 coding sequence is TGCAGCGTTGGACACGGAGGGGGCGCATACGCTGAAGCTTTCTTT.

This clonotype was found many times. The gene calls are TRBV7-2 and TRBJ1-1; no reliable D call. The V gene lost 1 base and the J gene lost 7 bases, with 10 bases spanning the gap. Germline CDR1 SGHTA, CDR2 FQGNSA. The CDR3 has 13 amino acids. CDR3 in amino acids: CASSLGRGLEAFF. The CDR3 bases are TGTGCCAGCAGCTTAGGTCGTGGGCTTGAAGCTTTCTTT.

This clonotype was picked up many times. This sequence joins TRBV27 and TRBJ1-6; 7 nucleotides align to TRBD1. Germline-derived CDR1 and CDR2 are MNHEY and SMNVEV (reference sequence). The CDR3 has 16 residues. Trimming cost V 2 bases and J 7 bases; bases outside gene matches: 8. The CDR3: CASSLNQGGTNSPLHF. CDR3 nucleotide sequence: TGTGCCAGCAGTTTAAATCAGGGGGGGACAAATTCACCCCTCCACTTT.

This clonotype was seen ten or more times. This rearrangement joins TRBV4-3 to TRBJ1-2, with a weak D call TRBD1 (6 bases). The V gene lost 0 bases and the J gene lost 1 base, with 15 bases spanning the gap. Germline assignment: CDR1 LGHNA and CDR2 YSLEER. The length of the CDR3 is 17 residues. CDR3: CASSQDPAGAHNYGYTF. CDR3 nucleotides: TGCGCCAGCAGCCAAGATCCAGCAGGGGCCCATAACTATGGCTACACCTTC.

This clonotype has only a few counts. The chain has TRBV6-6 and TRBJ1-1; D remains unclear. Trimming stripped 6 bases from V and 3 bases from J, with 26 bases between. The CDR3 length is 18 residues. Per the germline V gene, CDR1 is MNHNY and CDR2 is SVGAGI (reference sequence). The CDR3 DNA reads TGTGCCAGCAGCCAAACCCTTTTACTTAGGCGGAAAGACACTGAAGCTTTCTTT. Its protein is CASSQTLLLRRKDTEAFF.

The chain couples TRBV6-2 or TRBV6-3 to TRBJ1-5; no clear D. The length of the CDR3 is 13 residues. V was shortened by 3 bases and J by 4 bases, with 7 bases between the two germline ends. Germline loops: CDR1 MNHEY, CDR2 SVGEGT. In DNA form, the CDR3 reads TGTGCCAGCAGTTATAGAGCGAATCAGCCCCAGCATTTT. Encoded protein: CASSYRANQPQHF.

This clonotype was seen repeatedly, ten times or more. This sequence joins TRBV28 and TRBJ1-2; D ambiguous. There are 13 residues in the CDR3. V dropped 1 base and J dropped 4 bases, with 7 bases sitting between them. CDR1 and CDR2 (germline): MDHEN, SYDVKM. CDR3 nucleotides: TGTGCCAGCAGTTTATCGCCGGTCTATGGCTACACCTTC. Its translation: CASSLSPVYGYTF.

At least ten counts were recorded for this clonotype. The chain has TRBV2 and TRBJ2-7, with 9 bases identical to TRBD1. The junction had 8 bases not matched to a gene; V was cut back by 5 bases and J by 6 bases. The CDR3 has 14 amino acids. Germline values: CDR1 SNHLY, CDR2 FYNNEI. The CDR3 here is CASSTGTGKSEQYF. The DNA for the CDR3 is TGTGCCAGCAGTACCGGGACAGGGAAGAGCGAGCAGTACTTC.

This clonotype was observed many times. The chain is built from TRBV7-9 and TRBJ2-3, with 9 bases aligning to TRBD2. The junction had 4 bases not matched to a gene; V was cut back by 3 bases and J by 6 bases. This CDR3 is built from 14 residues. CDR1 and CDR2 (germline): SEHNR, FQNEAQ (reference sequence). The CDR3 sequence is CASSFAGGPDTQYF. The DNA for the CDR3 is TGTGCCAGCAGCTTCGCGGGGGGGCCGGATACGCAGTATTTT.

The chain joins TRBV5-6 to TRBJ2-5, with TRBD1 matching over 7 bases. The V gene end was trimmed by 4 bases and the J gene end by 1 base; junction bases not matched to a gene: 10. Germline V lookup: CDR1 SGHDT, CDR2 YYEEEE. The CDR3 loop spans 16 amino acids. CDR3 DNA: TGTGCCAGCAGCGCCTTGGCAGGGGGTTTCCAAGAGACCCAGTACTTC. This encodes CASSALAGGFQETQYF. Full variable domain (outside the CDR3, taken from reference TRBV5-6 and TRBJ2-5): DAGVTQSPTHLIKTRGQQVTLRCSPKSGHDTVSWYQQALGQGPQFIFQYYEEEERQRGNFPDRFSGHQFPNYSSELNVNALLLGDSALYLCASSALAGGFQETQYFGPGTRLLVL.

In its sample, this clonotype was seen many times. This rearrangement joins TRBV15 to TRBJ1-6; TRBD1 aligns across 11 bases. Germline V gives CDR1 LNHNV, CDR2 YYDKDF (reference sequence). This CDR3 spans 15 amino acids. The ends lost 8 bases at V and 0 bases at J; junction bases unmatched: 0. The CDR3 DNA reads as TGTGCCACCGGGACAGGGGGCTCCTATAATTCACCCCTCCACTTT. It is translated as CATGTGGSYNSPLHF.

This clonotype was seen ten or more times. The chain is built from TRBV5-1 and TRBJ2-1; possibly TRBD1 for D (5 bases). Trimming removed 0 bases from V and 5 bases from J, with 12 bases in between. The CDR3 contains 15 residues. Germline V gene data show CDR1 as SGHRS and CDR2 as YFSETQ. The CDR3 sequence is CASSLGQPPDNEQFF. CDR3 nucleotide sequence: TGCGCCAGCAGCTTGGGACAGCCACCGGACAATGAGCAGTTCTTC.

This clonotype was counted at least ten times. V usage is TRBV6-1 and J usage is TRBJ2-3; no definite D call. This CDR3 spans 14 amino acids. Trimming left V 6 bases short and J 5 bases short, with 15 bases between. Germline CDR1 MNHNS, CDR2 SASEGT. In nucleotides, the CDR3 is TGTGCCAGCAGCTATGGTAGAAGTTTAGATACGCAGTATTTT. Its translation: CASSYGRSLDTQYF.

The sample holds a few counts of this clonotype. The chain combines TRBV20-1 with TRBJ1-1; no clear D. Trimming cost V 3 bases and J 7 bases, with 15 bases left between them. Germline V lookup: CDR1 DFQATT, CDR2 SNEGSKA (reference sequence). The CDR3 totals 13 residues. DNA of the CDR3: TGCAGTGCTAGGGATACGGTATCTCATGAAGCTTTCTTT. This gives the protein CSARDTVSHEAFF.

This clonotype was counted at least ten times. The genes are TRBV20-1 and TRBJ2-4, with TRBD2 matching over 7 bases. Losses at the gene ends were 0 bases for V and 6 bases for J; bases not matched to a gene: 14. This CDR3 has 17 amino acids. Germline V gene lookup returns CDR1 DFQATT and CDR2 SNEGSKA (reference sequence). CDR3 loop: CSARDLEGGRDLNIQYF. The CDR3 nucleotides are TGCAGTGCTAGAGATCTTGAGGGAGGGAGGGATTTAAACATTCAGTACTTC.